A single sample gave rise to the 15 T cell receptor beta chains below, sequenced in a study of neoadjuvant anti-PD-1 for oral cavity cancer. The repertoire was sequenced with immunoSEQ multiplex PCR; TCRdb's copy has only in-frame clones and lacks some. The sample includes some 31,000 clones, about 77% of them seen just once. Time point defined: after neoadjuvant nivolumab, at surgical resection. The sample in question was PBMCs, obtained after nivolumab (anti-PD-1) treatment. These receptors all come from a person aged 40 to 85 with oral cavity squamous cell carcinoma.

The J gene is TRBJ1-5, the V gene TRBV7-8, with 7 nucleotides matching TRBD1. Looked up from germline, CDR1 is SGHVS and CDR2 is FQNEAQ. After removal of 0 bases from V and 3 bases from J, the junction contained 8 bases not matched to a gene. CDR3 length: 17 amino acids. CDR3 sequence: CASSLAVRTGYNQPQHF. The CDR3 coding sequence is TGTGCCAGCAGCTTAGCGGTTCGGACAGGCTACAATCAGCCCCAGCATTTT.

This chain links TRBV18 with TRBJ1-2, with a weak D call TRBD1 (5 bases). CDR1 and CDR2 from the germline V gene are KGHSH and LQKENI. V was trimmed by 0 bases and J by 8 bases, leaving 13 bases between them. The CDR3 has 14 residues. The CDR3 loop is CASSPPGGDGGYTF. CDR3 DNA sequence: TGTGCCAGCTCACCACCGGGGGGTGATGGCGGCTACACCTTC.

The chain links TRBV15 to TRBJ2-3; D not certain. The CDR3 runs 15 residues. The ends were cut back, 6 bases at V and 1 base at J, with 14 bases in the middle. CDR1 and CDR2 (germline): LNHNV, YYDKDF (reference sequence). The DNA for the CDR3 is TGTGCCACCAGTACGAAGCGTTCGGGCACAGATACGCAGTATTTT. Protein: CATSTKRSGTDTQYF. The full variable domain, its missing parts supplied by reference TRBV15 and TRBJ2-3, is DAMVIQNPRYQVTQFGKPVTLSCSQTLNHNVMYWYQQKSSQAPKLLFHYYDKDFNNEADTPDNFQSRRPNTSFCFLDIRSPGLGDTAMYLCATSTKRSGTDTQYFGPGTRLTVL.

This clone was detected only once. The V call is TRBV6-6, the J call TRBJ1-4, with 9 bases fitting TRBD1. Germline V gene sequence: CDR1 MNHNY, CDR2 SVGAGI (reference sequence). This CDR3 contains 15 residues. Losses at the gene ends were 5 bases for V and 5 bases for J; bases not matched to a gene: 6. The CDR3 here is CASSRQGVQNEKLFF. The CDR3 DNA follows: TGTGCCAGCAGTAGACAGGGGGTTCAGAATGAAAAACTGTTTTTT.

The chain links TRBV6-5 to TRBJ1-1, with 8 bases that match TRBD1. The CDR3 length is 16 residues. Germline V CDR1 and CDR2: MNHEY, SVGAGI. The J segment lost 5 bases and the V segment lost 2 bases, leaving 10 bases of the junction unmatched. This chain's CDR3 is CASSYESQGAKTEAFF. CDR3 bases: TGTGCCAGCAGTTACGAAAGCCAGGGGGCGAAGACTGAAGCTTTCTTT.

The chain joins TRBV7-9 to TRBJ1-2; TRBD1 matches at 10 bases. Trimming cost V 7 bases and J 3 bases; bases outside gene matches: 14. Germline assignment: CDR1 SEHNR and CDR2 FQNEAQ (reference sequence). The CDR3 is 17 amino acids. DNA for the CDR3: TGTGCCAGCACCAGACTATTAGGACAGGGGGGGGACTATGGCTACACCTTC. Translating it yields CASTRLLGQGGDYGYTF.

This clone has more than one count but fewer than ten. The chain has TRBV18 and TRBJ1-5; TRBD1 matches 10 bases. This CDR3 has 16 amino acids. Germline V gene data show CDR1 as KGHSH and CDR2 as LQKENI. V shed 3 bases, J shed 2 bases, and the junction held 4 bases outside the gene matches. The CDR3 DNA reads TGTGCCAGCTCACCGACGACAGGGGGCGGCAATCAGCCCCAGCATTTT. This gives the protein CASSPTTGGGNQPQHF.

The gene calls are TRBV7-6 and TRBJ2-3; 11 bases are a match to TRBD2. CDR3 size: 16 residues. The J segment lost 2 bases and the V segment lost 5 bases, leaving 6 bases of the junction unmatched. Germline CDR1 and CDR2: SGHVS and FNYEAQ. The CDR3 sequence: CASSLSGGGYTDTQYF. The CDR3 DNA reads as TGTGCCAGCAGCCTTAGCGGGGGGGGATACACAGATACGCAGTATTTT.

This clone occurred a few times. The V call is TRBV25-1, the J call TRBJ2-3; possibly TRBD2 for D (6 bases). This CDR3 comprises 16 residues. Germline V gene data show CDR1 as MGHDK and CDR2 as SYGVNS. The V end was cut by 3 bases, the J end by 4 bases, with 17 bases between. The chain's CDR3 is CASSDLPGLGADTQYF. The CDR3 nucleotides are TGTGCCAGCAGTGACCTCCCGGGACTGGGGGCAGATACGCAGTATTTT.

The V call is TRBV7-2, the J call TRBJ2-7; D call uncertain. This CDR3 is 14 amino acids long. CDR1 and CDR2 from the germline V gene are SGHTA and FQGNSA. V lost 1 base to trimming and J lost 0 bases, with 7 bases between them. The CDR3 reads CASSLGHRSYEQYF. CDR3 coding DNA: TGTGCCAGCAGCTTAGGACACCGCTCCTACGAGCAGTACTTC. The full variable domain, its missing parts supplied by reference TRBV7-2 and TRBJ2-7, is GAGVSQSPSNKVTEKGKDVELRCDPISGHTALYWYRQSLGQGLEFLIYFQGNSAPDKSGLPSDRFSAERTGGSVSTLTIQRTQQEDSAVYLCASSLGHRSYEQYFGPGTRLTVT.

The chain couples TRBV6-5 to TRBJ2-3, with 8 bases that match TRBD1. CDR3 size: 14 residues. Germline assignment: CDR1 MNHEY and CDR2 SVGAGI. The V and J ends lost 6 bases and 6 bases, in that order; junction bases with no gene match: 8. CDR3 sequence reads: CASRRTGPLDTQYF. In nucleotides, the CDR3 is TGTGCCAGCAGGCGGACAGGGCCGTTGGATACGCAGTATTTT.

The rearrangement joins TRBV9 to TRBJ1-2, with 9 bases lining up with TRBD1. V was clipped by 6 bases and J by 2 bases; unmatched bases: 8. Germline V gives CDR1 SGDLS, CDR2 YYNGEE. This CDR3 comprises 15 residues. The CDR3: CASTGQGSENYGYTF. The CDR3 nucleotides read TGTGCCAGCACGGGACAGGGAAGCGAAAACTATGGCTACACCTTC.

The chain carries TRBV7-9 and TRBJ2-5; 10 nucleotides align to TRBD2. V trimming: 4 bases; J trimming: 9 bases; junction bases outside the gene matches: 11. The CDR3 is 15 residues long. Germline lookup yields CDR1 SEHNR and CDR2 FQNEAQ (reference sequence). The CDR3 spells CASSSIAGGSGAQYF. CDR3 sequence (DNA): TGTGCCAGCAGCTCTATAGCGGGGGGTTCTGGGGCCCAGTACTTC. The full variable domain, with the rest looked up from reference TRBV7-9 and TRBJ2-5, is DTGVSQNPRHKITKRGQNVTFRCDPISEHNRLYWYRQTLGQGPEFLTYFQNEAQLEKSRLLSDRFSAERPKGSFSTLEIQRTEQGDSAMYLCASSSIAGGSGAQYFGPGTRLLVL.

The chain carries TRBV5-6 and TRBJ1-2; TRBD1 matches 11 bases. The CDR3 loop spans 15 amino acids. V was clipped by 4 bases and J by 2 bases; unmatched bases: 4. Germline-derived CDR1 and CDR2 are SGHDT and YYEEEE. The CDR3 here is CASSVGQGVNYGYTF. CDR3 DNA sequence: TGTGCCAGCAGCGTGGGACAGGGGGTAAACTATGGCTACACCTTC.

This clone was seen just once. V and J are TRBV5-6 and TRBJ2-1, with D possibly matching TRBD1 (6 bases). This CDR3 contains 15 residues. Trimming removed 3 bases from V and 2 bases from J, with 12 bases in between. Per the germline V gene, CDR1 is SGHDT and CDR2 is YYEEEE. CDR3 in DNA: TGTGCCAGCAGCTCCTCAGGGGACCCCTACAATGAGCAGTTCTTC. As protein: CASSSSGDPYNEQFF.